This T cell receptor (beta chain) is from a study of blood T cell repertoires in COVID-19. Study as a whole: Samples representing acute and convalescent COVID-19 were sourced from the United States, Italy and Spain.

Germline V gives CDR1 LNHDA, CDR2 SQIVND (reference sequence). Trimming shortened V by 3 bases and J by 2 bases, and 16 bases separated the two germline ends. This CDR3 spans 16 amino acids. As originally analysed: Scientists estimated how many nucleated cells there were by amplifying reference gene primers. Measured with immunoSEQ multiplex PCR; TCRdb has only the in-frame clones, and not every one. V and J calls and clone size follow that table, whereas D and trimming were derived from the DNA. This table has 130,000 to 150,000 clones, 82% appearing once. This receptor was obtained from a human donor with acute or convalescent COVID-19. The donor label of this sample is uncertain. V and J are TRBV19 and TRBJ1-2, with no clear D. The specimen sequenced was peripheral blood. CDR3 bases: TGTGCCAGTAGTATTGACCCGGGGAGGGCCAACTATGGCTACACCTTC. Translating it yields CASSIDPGRANYGYTF.